This T cell receptor (beta chain) comes out of a study of T cell responses to AZD1222 COVID-19 vaccine. Study as a whole: Combined were second doses at about 4 or about 12 weeks.

V was clipped by 1 base and J by 2 bases, with 8 bases between them. The CDR3 is 14 residues long. Germline-derived CDR1 and CDR2 are MGHRA and YSYEKL. A note on this clone: Antigen specificity is unknown.

The study, taken as a whole, reports: Vaccine-associated CD4 TCRs ranged over spike, dominating at 160-218 and 743-854.

Profiling relied on immunoSEQ multiplex PCR, and the TCRdb table lists in-frame clones only, not all of them. The sample includes around 130,000 clones, around 94% of them seen just once. The genes are TRBV4-1 and TRBJ1-2; TRBD1 might be the D (5 bases). This specimen was peripheral blood, taken on day 0 of AZD1222 vaccination. The TCR comes from an adult in good health. The CDR3 reads CASSQVRGNYGYTF. In DNA, the CDR3 is TGCGCCAGCAGCCAAGTTCGGGGGAACTATGGCTACACCTTC.